The entry below gives a single T cell receptor beta chain sequence along with its context. No antigen is known for it. These data come from a study of T cell responses to AZD1222 COVID-19 vaccine. In the study overall: Doses given second, at about 4 or about 12 weeks, were pooled. The study's findings and limits: Spike-specific TCR breadth rose after two AZD1222 doses, and depth rose as well. Only after the peak T cell response were repertoires sampled. Females made up more of the donors, who were largely white British, and clonal diversity may have come out too low.

Produced via immunoSEQ multiplex PCR; TCRdb's table is partial and in-frame only. The sample includes approximately 110,000 clones, approximately 87% of them seen just once. The CDR3 sequence is 13 residues long. The junction had 6 bases not matched to a gene; V was cut back by 7 bases and J by 5 bases. Germline CDR1 is MNHEY and CDR2 is SVGAGI. This clonotype originated in an adult in good health. J is TRBJ1-2 and V is TRBV6-5; 8 bases match TRBD1. Specimen: peripheral blood, collected on day 0 of AZD1222 vaccination. CDR3 coding DNA: TGTGCCAGCACGACAGGGGAAGGGTATGGCTACACCTTC. It specifies CASTTGEGYGYTF.